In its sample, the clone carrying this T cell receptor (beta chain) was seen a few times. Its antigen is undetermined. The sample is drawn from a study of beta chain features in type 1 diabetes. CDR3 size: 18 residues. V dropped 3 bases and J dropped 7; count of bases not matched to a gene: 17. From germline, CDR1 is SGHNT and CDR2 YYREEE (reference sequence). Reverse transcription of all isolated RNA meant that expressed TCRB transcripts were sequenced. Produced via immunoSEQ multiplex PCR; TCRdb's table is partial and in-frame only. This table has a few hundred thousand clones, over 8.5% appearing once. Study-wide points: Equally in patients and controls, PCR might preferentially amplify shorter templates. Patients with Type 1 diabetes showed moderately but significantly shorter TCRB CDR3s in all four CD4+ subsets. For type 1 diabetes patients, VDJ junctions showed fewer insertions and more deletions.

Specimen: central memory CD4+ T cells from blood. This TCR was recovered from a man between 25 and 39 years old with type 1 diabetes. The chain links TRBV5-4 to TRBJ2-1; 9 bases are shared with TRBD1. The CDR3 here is CASSSLGMTGGSGNEQFF. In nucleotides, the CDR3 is TGTGCCAGCAGCTCTCTCGGAATGACAGGGGGGAGTGGGAATGAGCAGTTCTTC.